The 4 T cell receptor beta chains below come from one sample, sequenced in a study of OX40 agonist ivuxolimab in advanced cancers. Sequencing was performed with immunoSEQ multiplex PCR; in TCRdb, only in-frame clones are kept and a portion is missing. The sample holds roughly 69,000 clones, over 80% seen once. Sequencing was performed on CD4+ or CD8+ T cells sorted from blood, taken in a trial of the OX40 agonist ivuxolimab. These TCRs come from an adult with an advanced solid tumor such as melanoma, head and neck, liver or kidney cancer.

This chain uses TRBV27 with TRBJ2-1; TRBD2 matches at 12 bases. CDR1 and CDR2 from the germline V gene are MNHEY and SMNVEV (reference sequence). V gave up 6 bases and J gave up 7 bases; unmatched junction bases: 4. CDR3 size: 14 residues. DNA of the CDR3: TGTGCCAGCAGACTAGCGGGAGGAGTTAATGAGCAGTTCTTC. This sequence encodes CASRLAGGVNEQFF.

The chain is built from TRBV6-6 and TRBJ2-7, with unresolved D. The CDR3 is 12 residues long. The V gene lost 5 bases and the J gene lost 0 bases, with 5 bases spanning the gap. Germline assignment: CDR1 MNHNY and CDR2 SVGAGI (reference sequence). The DNA for the CDR3 is TGTGCCAGCAGTCTGCCCTCCTACGAGCAGTACTTC. Protein: CASSLPSYEQYF.

J is TRBJ2-5 and V is TRBV11-2, with 7 bases fitting TRBD1. V lost 7 bases, J lost 1 base, and 9 bases stayed unmatched. Germline lookup yields CDR1 SGHAT and CDR2 FQNNGV. The CDR3 runs to 15 residues. The CDR3 region is CASTQYRGSQETQYF. CDR3 bases: TGTGCCAGCACCCAATACAGGGGCTCCCAAGAGACCCAGTACTTC.

The chain is built from TRBV7-3 and TRBJ2-3, with 8 bases aligning to TRBD1. The CDR3 has 14 amino acids. The germline V gene has CDR1 SGHTA and CDR2 FQGTGA. Trimming took 1 base from V and 6 from J; bases not matched to a gene: 3. The CDR3 sequence is CASSLMTGADTQYF. The CDR3 DNA sequence: TGTGCCAGCAGCTTAATGACAGGGGCTGATACGCAGTATTTT.